Listed here are 11 T cell receptor beta chains from one sample, sequenced in a study of blood T cell repertoires in COVID-19. The assay was immunoSEQ multiplex PCR, and TCRdb's table has in-frame clones only and misses some. Of about 120,000 clones listed, about 89% are singletons. What was sequenced was peripheral blood. These TCRs come from a man in his forties or fifties with acute or convalescent COVID-19.

V is TRBV21-1 and J is TRBJ1-2. TRBV21-1 corresponds to a pseudogene. CDR3 length equals 10 residues. CDR3 amino acids: CASSGGGYTF. CDR3 DNA: TGTGCCAGCTCCGGCGGTGGCTACACCTTC.

This chain links TRBV7-9 with TRBJ2-3; possible D gene TRBD2, 6 bases. Germline CDR1 SEHNR, CDR2 FQNEAQ (reference sequence). This CDR3 spans 16 amino acids. V was clipped by 5 bases and J by 4 bases, with 19 bases between them. CDR3 DNA sequence: TGTGCCAGCAGCGCCGTACTAGCAAGGGTGGCAGATACGCAGTATTTT. Translation gives CASSAVLARVADTQYF.

This chain connects TRBV5-1 to TRBJ2-2; 13 bases agree with TRBD2. The CDR3 has 19 residues. The trim removed 4 bases at V and 0 bases at J, leaving 9 bases unmatched. Germline lookup yields CDR1 SGHRS and CDR2 YFSETQ. CDR3 DNA: TGCGCCAGCAGCCGGAGAGGGACTAGCGGGAATACGAACACCGGGGAGCTGTTTTTT. Its translation: CASSRRGTSGNTNTGELFF.

The V and J genes are TRBV15 and TRBJ2-3, with 9 bases aligning to TRBD2. Germline V gene lookup returns CDR1 LNHNV and CDR2 YYDKDF (reference sequence). The V segment lost 0 bases and the J segment 4 bases; nucleotides outside the gene matches: 5. The CDR3 spans 16 residues. The CDR3 reads CATSRDGGGGADTQYF. In DNA form, the CDR3 reads TGTGCCACCAGCAGAGATGGGGGCGGGGGGGCAGATACGCAGTATTTT.

The chain has TRBV19 and TRBJ2-5, with 7 bases identical to TRBD1. The J segment lost 0 bases and the V segment lost 6 bases, leaving 10 bases of the junction unmatched. CDR1 and CDR2 from the germline V gene are LNHDA and SQIVND (reference sequence). The CDR3 is made up of 16 amino acids. Here the CDR3 reads CASSVPGQLYQETQYF. CDR3 DNA sequence: TGTGCCAGTAGCGTACCGGGACAGTTGTACCAAGAGACCCAGTACTTC.

This chain links TRBV7-9 with TRBJ1-3, with D perhaps TRBD1 (6 bases). V was trimmed by 9 bases and J by 0 bases, leaving 9 bases between them. Germline V CDR1 and CDR2: SEHNR, FQNEAQ (reference sequence). This CDR3 comprises 13 residues. The CDR3, as DNA: TGTGCCAGTCGACAGGCCTCTGGAAACACCATATATTTT. Translating gives CASRQASGNTIYF.

As DNA, the CDR3 is TGTGCCAGCAGTTCAACAGGATCTGAAGCTTTCTTT. Translating it yields CASSSTGSEAFF. The gene calls are TRBV6-2 or TRBV6-3 and TRBJ1-1, with D possibly TRBD1 on 5 matching bases. The CDR3 has 12 residues. Between the trimmed V and J ends, which lost 4 bases and 6 bases, there was a span of 9 bases. The germline gives CDR1 MNHEY, CDR2 SVGEGT.

J is TRBJ1-3 and V is TRBV19, with D tentatively TRBD1 (6 bases). This CDR3 is 16 amino acids long. Germline values: CDR1 LNHDA, CDR2 SQIVND (reference sequence). Trimming removed 4 bases at V and 3 bases at J, with 16 bases between. The CDR3 DNA reads as TGTGCCAGTAGTACGAGTGGGGGCGCGGGTGGAAACACCATATATTTT. Encoded protein: CASSTSGGAGGNTIYF. Supplemented by reference TRBV19 and TRBJ1-3, the full variable domain reads DGGITQSPKYLFRKEGQNVTLSCEQNLNHDAMYWYRQDPGQGLRLIYYSQIVNDFQKGDIAEGYSVSREKKESFPLTVTSAQKNPTAFYLCASSTSGGAGGNTIYFGEGSWLTVV.

The genes are TRBV19 and TRBJ2-5; D is perhaps TRBD1 (5 bases). The CDR3 has 15 amino acids. In germline, CDR1 is LNHDA, CDR2 SQIVND (reference sequence). The V end lost 1 base, the J end lost 4 bases, and 13 bases lay between the germline ends. The CDR3 protein is CASSIGAQGGETQYF. CDR3 DNA: TGTGCCAGTAGTATAGGAGCGCAGGGTGGAGAGACCCAGTACTTC. The full variable domain, rest sourced from reference TRBV19 and TRBJ2-5, is DGGITQSPKYLFRKEGQNVTLSCEQNLNHDAMYWYRQDPGQGLRLIYYSQIVNDFQKGDIAEGYSVSREKKESFPLTVTSAQKNPTAFYLCASSIGAQGGETQYFGPGTRLLVL.

This clone was detected only once. This chain links TRBV5-4 with TRBJ1-1; 8 bases are a match to TRBD1. CDR1 is SGHNT, CDR2 YYREEE, per germline (reference sequence). Trimming cost V 4 bases and J 2 bases; bases outside gene matches: 7. The CDR3 sequence is 15 residues long. This chain's CDR3 is CASSRGQEINTEAFF. The CDR3 DNA sequence: TGTGCCAGCAGCAGGGGACAGGAAATCAACACTGAAGCTTTCTTT.

CDR3 coding DNA: TGTGCCAGCAGCCAGGGACAGCCTTTCTCTGGAAACACCATATATTTT. Residues: CASSQGQPFSGNTIYF. This chain connects TRBV3-1 (or the pseudogene TRBV3-2) to TRBJ1-3; 7 bases agree with TRBD1. Germline CDR1 and CDR2: LGHDT and YNNKEL (reference sequence). Trimming removed 3 bases from V and 0 bases from J; junction bases left unmatched: 5. The CDR3 runs 16 residues.